This T cell receptor beta chain derives from a study of blood T cell repertoires in COVID-19. TCRdb's copy holds only in-frame clones and misses some; the assay was immunoSEQ multiplex PCR. The sample has approximately 270,000 clones, 85% to 90% seen once; the top ten hold about 1.7%. J gave up 4 bases and V 2 bases, and 3 bases lay outside the gene matches. This CDR3 spans 15 amino acids. Germline CDR1 ENHRY, CDR2 SYGVKD. The receptor's source is a man aged 35-49 years who had recovered from COVID-19. The sequencing sample was made of PBMCs or T cells enriched from blood (not recorded which). The chain links TRBV10-3 to TRBJ2-3; the match to TRBD2 covers 10 bases. The CDR3 DNA is TGTGCCATCAGTGAGGGACTAGCGGAACCAGATACGCAGTATTTT. Encoded protein: CAISEGLAEPDTQYF.